Below, 5 T cell receptor beta chains from the same sample are listed, as sequenced in a study of CD8 T cells in Susac syndrome. cDNA came from around 0.5 to 1 ug RNA primed by random hexamers. TCRdb re-called the immunoSEQ multiplex PCR reads with MiXCR, one entry per CDR3 protein. The sample includes about 190,000 distinct CDR3 sequences, more than 85% of them seen just once. Input material: CD8+ T cells from PBMCs. The receptors come from a human donor with Susac syndrome.

The table lists this clonotype with a count of one. The V gene is TRBV18, the J gene TRBJ2-7; TRBD1 matches at 9 bases. Unmatched junction bases numbered 3, after V lost 0 bases and J lost 3 bases. This CDR3 spans 15 amino acids. Germline CDR1 KGHSH, CDR2 LQKENI. The CDR3 DNA follows: TGTGCCAGCTCACCACCGGGACAGGGTGGCTACGAGCAGTACTTC. It is translated as CASSPPGQGGYEQYF.

The chain joins TRBV27 to TRBJ2-7; TRBD1 or TRBD2 may be the D gene (5 bases each). The CDR3 consists of 15 residues. Between the trimmed V and J ends, which lost 5 bases and 2 bases, there was a span of 16 bases. Germline loops: CDR1 MNHEY, CDR2 SMNVEV (reference sequence). The CDR3 sequence: CASSTGTVIPYEQYF. DNA of the CDR3: TGTGCCAGCAGTACCGGGACGGTAATACCCTACGAGCAGTACTTC.

V gene TRBV6-5 combines with J gene TRBJ2-2; tentative D call: TRBD2 (5 bases). The CDR3 is made up of 15 amino acids. CDR1 MNHEY and CDR2 SVGAGI come from the germline V gene. V was shortened by 4 bases and J by 4 bases, with 13 bases between the two germline ends. The CDR3 protein is CASSSEGVRTGELFF. DNA for the CDR3: TGTGCCAGCAGTTCAGAGGGAGTGCGCACCGGGGAGCTGTTTTTT.

This clonotype was detected once. The chain has TRBV5-4 and TRBJ1-1; no clear D gene. This CDR3 region has 14 residues. The V gene lost 0 bases and the J gene lost 1 base, with 7 bases spanning the gap. Germline CDR1 reads SGHNT; CDR2 reads YYREEE (reference sequence). In DNA form, the CDR3 reads TGTGCCAGCAGCTTGGGACCGACGAACACTGAAGCTTTCTTT. Protein sequence: CASSLGPTNTEAFF. Supplemented by reference TRBV5-4 and TRBJ1-1, the full variable domain reads ETGVTQSPTHLIKTRGQQVTLRCSSQSGHNTVSWYQQALGQGPQFIFQYYREEENGRGNFPPRFSGLQFPNYSSELNVNALELDDSALYLCASSLGPTNTEAFFGQGTRLTVV.

The gene calls are TRBV3-1 and TRBJ1-5; D ambiguous. The V end lost 1 base, the J end lost 6 bases, and 7 bases lay between the germline ends. Germline loops: CDR1 LGHDT, CDR2 YNNKEL (reference sequence). The length of the CDR3 is 13 residues. This CDR3 is CASSQGSGQPQHF. CDR3 nucleotide sequence: TGTGCCAGCAGCCAAGGGTCCGGTCAGCCCCAGCATTTT.